This T cell receptor beta chain was recovered during a study of T-cell reconstitution after alpha-beta-depleted transplantation in children. This clonotype was counted a few times. Preparation of the TCRbeta library used unique molecular identifiers. TCRdb re-derived calls from the PCR reads in MiXCR, one entry per CDR3 protein. Here the sample spans 100,000 to 150,000 distinct CDR3 sequences, under 25% being singletons. The TCR comes from a male patient between 2 and 10 years old who had a stem cell transplant for chronic granulomatous disease, so the T cells may come from the graft donor. This material consisted of PBMCs, mostly from graft donor cells, taken 180 days after TCRalphabeta/CD19-depleted stem cell transplant.

CDR3 in amino acids: CSARDRGGSNTDTQYF. CDR3 sequence (DNA): TGCAGTGCTAGAGATCGGGGGGGCTCGAACACAGATACGCAGTATTTT. V is TRBV20-1 and J is TRBJ2-3; the match to TRBD2 covers 8 bases. Germline V lookup: CDR1 DFQATT, CDR2 SNEGSKA (reference sequence). J lost 2 bases, V lost 0 bases, and 7 bases had no gene match. This CDR3 has 16 residues.